The rows below give T cell receptor beta chains drawn from one sample of a study of T cells in Graves' hyperthyroidism and ophthalmopathy. One entry per CDR3 protein, called by TCRdb with MiXCR from the multiplex PCR reads. This sample has roughly 400,000 distinct CDR3 sequences, with around 25% found just once. Sequenced material: blood. These receptors were collected from a man aged 50-60 years with Graves' hyperthyroidism. CDR3s include the opening cysteine and the closing phenylalanine or tryptophan. D genes are given only for firm matches. Clone size is given for some rows only: seen once, a few or many times, or a class if the clone is expanded.

TRBJ2-7,.,TRBD2,TRBV29-1,TGCAGCGTTGTATCGGGAGGGAACTACGAGCAGTACTTC,CSVVSGGNYEQYF
TRBJ2-2,few,TRBD2,TRBV29-1,TGCAGCGTTGAAAAGCGGGAGGGCCTCGGGGAGCTGTTTTTT,CSVEKREGLGELFF
TRBJ2-7,many,TRBD2,TRBV6-1,TGTGCCAGCAGTGACGCAGGGACTAGCTACGAGCAGTACTTC,CASSDAGTSYEQYF
TRBJ2-1,few,TRBD2,TRBV20-1,TGCAGTGCTAGAGGCCCGGGAGGGACCCACATAAGAAACAATGAGCAGTTCTTC,CSARGPGGTHIRNNEQFF
TRBJ2-3,.,TRBD2,TRBV7-2,TGTGCCAGCAGCCCCCGGACTAGCGGCCTCACAGATACGCAGTATTTT,CASSPRTSGLTDTQYF
TRBJ1-1,.,.,TRBV20-1,TGCAGCCCCCTTAGTAAGGGTCTTAGAACTGAAGCTTTCTTT,CSPLSKGLRTEAFF
TRBJ1-4,.,TRBD1,TRBV13,TGTGCCAGCAGCAACCGGGACAGTAATGAAAAACTGTTTTTT,CASSNRDSNEKLFF
TRBJ1-4,.,TRBD1,TRBV28,TGTGCCAGCAGCTCAGACAGGGGGGAGGCAACTAATGAAAAACTGTTTTTT,CASSSDRGEATNEKLFF
TRBJ1-2,.,.,TRBV20-1,TGCAGTGCCACCGTGGGGAACTATGGCTACACCTTC,CSATVGNYGYTF
TRBJ1-2,.,.,TRBV24-1,TGTGCCACCAGTGATTCCGGCCACCACTATGGCTACACCTTC,CATSDSGHHYGYTF
TRBJ2-7,.,.,TRBV14,TGTGCCAGCAGCCAAGAACCCCGGGACGAGCAGTACTTC,CASSQEPRDEQYF
TRBJ1-2,.,TRBD1,TRBV6-6,TGTGCCAGCAGTTACTCCAGGGGGAACTATGGCTACACCTTC,CASSYSRGNYGYTF
TRBJ2-4,few,.,TRBV11-1,TGTGCCAGCAGCCCCCGGGACGGACAACTAGCCAAAAACATTCAGTACTTC,CASSPRDGQLAKNIQYF
TRBJ2-5,many,.,TRBV11-2,TGTGCCAGCAGCTTAGAGTTTGCGACAAGACAAGAGACCCAGTACTTC,CASSLEFATRQETQYF
TRBJ2-1,few,.,TRBV7-3,TGTGCCAGCAGCACCGAAAGGGGCCACCGAGGTGAGCAGTTCTTC,CASSTERGHRGEQFF
TRBJ2-2,many,.,TRBV6-2/TRBV6-3,TGTGCCAGCAGTTCCGGACAGAACACCGGGGAGCTGTTTTTT,CASSSGQNTGELFF
TRBJ2-7,few,TRBD1,TRBV4-1,TGCGCCAGCAGCCAAGAAGAGTTGGGGATACAGGGGACGCGATTCAAGCAGTACTTC,CASSQEELGIQGTRFKQYF
TRBJ1-5,few,TRBD1,TRBV5-1,TGCGCCAGCAGCTTACATACAGGGGGTGATCAGCCCCAGCATTTT,CASSLHTGGDQPQHF